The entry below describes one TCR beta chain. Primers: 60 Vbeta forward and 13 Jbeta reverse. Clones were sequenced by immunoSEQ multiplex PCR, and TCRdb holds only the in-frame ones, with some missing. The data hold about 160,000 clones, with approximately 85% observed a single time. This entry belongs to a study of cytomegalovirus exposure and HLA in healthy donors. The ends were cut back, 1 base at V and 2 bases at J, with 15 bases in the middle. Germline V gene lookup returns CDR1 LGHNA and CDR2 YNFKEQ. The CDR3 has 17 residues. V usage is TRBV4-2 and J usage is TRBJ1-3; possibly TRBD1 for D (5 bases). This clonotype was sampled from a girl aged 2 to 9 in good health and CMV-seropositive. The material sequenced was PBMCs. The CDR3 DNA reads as TGTGCCAGCAGCCAAGTAACCGGGCGGGGGGCTGGAAACACCATATATTTT. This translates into CASSQVTGRGAGNTIYF.